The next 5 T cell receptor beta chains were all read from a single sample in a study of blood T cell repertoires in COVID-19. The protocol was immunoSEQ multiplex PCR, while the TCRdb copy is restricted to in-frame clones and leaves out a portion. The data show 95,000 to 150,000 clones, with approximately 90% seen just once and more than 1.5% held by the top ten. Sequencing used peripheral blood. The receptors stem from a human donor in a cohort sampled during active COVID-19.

Here the CDR3 DNA reads TGTGCCAGCAGCTTAAGGTCTGGGCTGAGCAATCAGCCCCAGCATTTT. As protein: CASSLRSGLSNQPQHF. The gene calls are TRBV5-8 and TRBJ1-5; D ambiguous. The CDR3 loop spans 16 amino acids. Trimming took 2 bases from V and 1 from J, leaving 13 bases between them. CDR1 and CDR2 (germline): SGHTS, YDEGEE. Based on the CDR3 plus reference TRBV5-8 and TRBJ1-5, the full variable domain is EAGVTQSPTHLIKTRGQQATLRCSPISGHTSVYWYQQALGLGLQFLLWYDEGEERNRGNFPPRFSGRQFPNYSSELNVNALELEDSALYLCASSLRSGLSNQPQHFGDGTRLSIL.

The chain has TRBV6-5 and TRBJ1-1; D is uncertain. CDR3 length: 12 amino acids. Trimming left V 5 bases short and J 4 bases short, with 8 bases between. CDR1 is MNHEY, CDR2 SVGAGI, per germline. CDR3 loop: CASSTQTTEAFF. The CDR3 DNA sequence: TGTGCCAGCAGTACACAGACCACTGAAGCTTTCTTT.

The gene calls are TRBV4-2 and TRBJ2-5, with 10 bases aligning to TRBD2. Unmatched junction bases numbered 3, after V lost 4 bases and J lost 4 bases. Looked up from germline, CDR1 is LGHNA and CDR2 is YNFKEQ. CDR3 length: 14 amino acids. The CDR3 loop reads CASSPPSGGETQYF. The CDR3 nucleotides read TGTGCCAGCAGCCCGCCTAGCGGGGGAGAGACCCAGTACTTC.

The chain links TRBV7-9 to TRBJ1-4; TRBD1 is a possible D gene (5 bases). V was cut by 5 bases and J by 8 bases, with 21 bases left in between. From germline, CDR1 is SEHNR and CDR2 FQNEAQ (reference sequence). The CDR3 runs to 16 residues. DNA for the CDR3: TGTGCCAGCAGCCATTTCCAGGGTTTTGTGGACGAAAAACTGTTTTTT. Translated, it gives CASSHFQGFVDEKLFF.

CDR3 residues: CASSPGRTGNNSPLHF. For the CDR3, the DNA is TGTGCCAGCAGCCCAGGGCGAACAGGGAATAATTCACCCCTCCACTTT. The chain links TRBV14 to TRBJ1-6, with D possibly matching TRBD1 (6 bases). Germline values: CDR1 SGHDN, CDR2 FVKESK. Deletions cut 4 bases from V and 5 bases from J, with 15 bases between. The CDR3 is 16 residues long. Full variable domain (remainder filled in from reference TRBV14 and TRBJ1-6): EAGVTQFPSHSVIEKGQTVTLRCDPISGHDNLYWYRRVMGKEIKFLLHFVKESKQDESGMPNNRFLAERTGGTYSTLKVQPAELEDSGVYFCASSPGRTGNNSPLHFGNGTRLTVT.